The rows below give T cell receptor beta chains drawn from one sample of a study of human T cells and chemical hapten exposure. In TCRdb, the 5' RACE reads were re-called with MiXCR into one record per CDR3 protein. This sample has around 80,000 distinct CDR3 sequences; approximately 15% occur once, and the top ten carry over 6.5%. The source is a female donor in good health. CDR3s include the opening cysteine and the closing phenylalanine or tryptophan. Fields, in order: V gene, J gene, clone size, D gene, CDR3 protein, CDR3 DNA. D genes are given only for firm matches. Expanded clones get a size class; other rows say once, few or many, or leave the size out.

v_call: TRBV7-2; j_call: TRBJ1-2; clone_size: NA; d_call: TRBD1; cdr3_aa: CASSLGSGGDYGYTF; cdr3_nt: TGTGCCAGCAGCTTAGGGTCAGGGGGCGACTATGGCTACACCTTC
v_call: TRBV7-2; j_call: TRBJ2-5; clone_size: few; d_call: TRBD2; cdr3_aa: CASSFGLAGGYETQYF; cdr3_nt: TGTGCCAGCAGCTTTGGACTAGCGGGGGGTTACGAGACCCAGTACTTC
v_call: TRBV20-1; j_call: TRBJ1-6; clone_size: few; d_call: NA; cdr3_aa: CSATWFRYNSPLHF; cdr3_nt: TGCAGTGCTACTTGGTTCCGCTATAATTCACCCCTCCACTTT
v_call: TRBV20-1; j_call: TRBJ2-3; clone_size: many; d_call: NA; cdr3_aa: CSARVGGEADTQYF; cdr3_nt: TGCAGTGCTAGAGTAGGGGGGGAGGCAGATACGCAGTATTTT
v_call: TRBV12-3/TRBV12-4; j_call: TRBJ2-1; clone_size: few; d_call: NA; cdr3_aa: CASSHPNEQFF; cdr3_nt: TGTGCCAGCAGCCACCCCAATGAGCAGTTCTTC
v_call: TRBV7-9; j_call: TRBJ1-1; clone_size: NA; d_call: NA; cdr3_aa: CASSFGGETEAFF; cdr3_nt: TGTGCCAGCAGCTTTGGAGGGGAGACTGAAGCTTTCTTT
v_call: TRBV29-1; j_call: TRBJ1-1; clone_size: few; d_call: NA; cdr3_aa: CSVQRGVAEAFF; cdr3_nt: TGCAGCGTCCAAAGGGGGGTTGCTGAAGCTTTCTTT
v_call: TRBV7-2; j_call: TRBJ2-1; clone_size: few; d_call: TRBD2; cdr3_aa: CASSSMGGGKLSSYNEQFF; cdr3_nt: TGTGCCAGCAGCTCCATGGGCGGGGGTAAACTGAGCTCCTACAATGAGCAGTTCTTC
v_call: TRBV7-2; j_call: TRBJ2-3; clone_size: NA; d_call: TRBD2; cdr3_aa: CASSLATSGGSDTQYF; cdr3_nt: TGTGCCAGCAGCTTAGCGACGAGCGGGGGGTCAGATACGCAGTATTTT
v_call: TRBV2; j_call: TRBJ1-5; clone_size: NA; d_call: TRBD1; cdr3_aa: CASSDRGRDQPQHF; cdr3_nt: TGTGCCAGCAGTGACAGGGGGCGTGATCAGCCCCAGCATTTT
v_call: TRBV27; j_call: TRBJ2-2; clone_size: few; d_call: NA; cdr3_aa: CASSLGVSTDITGELFF; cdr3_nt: TGTGCCAGCAGTTTAGGGGTTTCGACAGACATCACCGGGGAGCTGTTTTTT
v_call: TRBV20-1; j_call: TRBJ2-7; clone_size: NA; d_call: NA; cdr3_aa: CSARGHLGPYEQYF; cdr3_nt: TGCAGTGCTAGAGGACACCTTGGTCCCTACGAGCAGTACTTC
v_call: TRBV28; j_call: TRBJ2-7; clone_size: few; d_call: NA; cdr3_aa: CASSSLSAVIYEQYF; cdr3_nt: TGTGCCAGCAGTTCCCTCAGCGCCGTTATCTACGAGCAGTACTTC
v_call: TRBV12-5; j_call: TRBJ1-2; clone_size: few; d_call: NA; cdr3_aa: CASEGGAPPSCYGYTF; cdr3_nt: TGTGCTAGTGAGGGGGGGGCCCCGCCGTCTTGCTATGGCTACACCTTC
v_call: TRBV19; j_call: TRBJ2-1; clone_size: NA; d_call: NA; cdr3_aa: CASRNWRSSYNEQFF; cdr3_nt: TGTGCCAGCCGTAATTGGAGGAGCTCCTACAATGAGCAGTTCTTC
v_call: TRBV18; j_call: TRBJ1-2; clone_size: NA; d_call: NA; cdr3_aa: CASSLQGRSYGYTF; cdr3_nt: TGTGCCAGCTCATTACAAGGACGGAGCTATGGCTACACCTTC
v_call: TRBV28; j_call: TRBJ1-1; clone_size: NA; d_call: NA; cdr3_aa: CASSKSTIATEAFF; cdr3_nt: TGTGCCAGCAGTAAATCCACGATTGCGACTGAAGCTTTCTTT
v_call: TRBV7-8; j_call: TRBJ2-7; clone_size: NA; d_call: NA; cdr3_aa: CASSLAQLDSTYEQYF; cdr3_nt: TGTGCCAGCAGCTTAGCGCAATTGGACAGTACCTACGAGCAGTACTTC
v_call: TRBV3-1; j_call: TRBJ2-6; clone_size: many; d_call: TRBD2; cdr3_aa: CASSQGTSDSGANVLTF; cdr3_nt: TGTGCCAGCAGCCAAGGAACTAGCGACTCTGGGGCCAACGTCCTGACTTTC
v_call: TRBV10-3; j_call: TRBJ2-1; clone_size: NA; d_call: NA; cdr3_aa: CAISESGWIEQFF; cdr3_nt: TGTGCCATCAGTGAGTCGGGCTGGATTGAGCAGTTCTTC
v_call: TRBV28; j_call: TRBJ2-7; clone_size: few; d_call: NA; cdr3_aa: CASSSIGTHHYEQYF; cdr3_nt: TGTGCCAGCAGTTCAATCGGGACTCACCATTACGAGCAGTACTTC
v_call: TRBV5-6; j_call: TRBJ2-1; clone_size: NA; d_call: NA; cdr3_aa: CASSLGGLGEQFF; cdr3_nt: TGTGCCAGCAGCTTGGGGGGGCTAGGTGAGCAGTTCTTC
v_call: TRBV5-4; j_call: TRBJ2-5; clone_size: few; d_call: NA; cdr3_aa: CASSLKDSQETQYF; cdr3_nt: TGTGCCAGCAGCTTGAAGGACAGCCAAGAGACCCAGTACTTC
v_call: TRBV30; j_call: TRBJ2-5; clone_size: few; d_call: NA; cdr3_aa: CALQNVETQYF; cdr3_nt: TGTGCCTTACAGAACGTGGAGACCCAGTACTTC
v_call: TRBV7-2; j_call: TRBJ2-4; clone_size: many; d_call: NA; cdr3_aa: CASSLGAESNIQYF; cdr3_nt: TGTGCCAGCAGCTTAGGTGCGGAATCAAACATTCAGTACTTC
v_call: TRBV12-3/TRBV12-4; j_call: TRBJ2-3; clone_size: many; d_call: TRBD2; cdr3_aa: CASSLGTSGSTDTQYF; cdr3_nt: TGTGCCAGCAGTCTCGGGACTAGCGGAAGCACAGATACGCAGTATTTT
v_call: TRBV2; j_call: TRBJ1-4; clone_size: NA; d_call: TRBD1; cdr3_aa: CASSKNGGQGRTNEKLFF; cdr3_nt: TGTGCCAGCAGTAAGAACGGGGGACAGGGGAGAACTAATGAAAAACTGTTTTTT
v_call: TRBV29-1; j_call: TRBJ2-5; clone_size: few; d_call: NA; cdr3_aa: CSVESWQGETQYF; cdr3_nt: TGCAGCGTTGAATCGTGGCAGGGAGAGACCCAGTACTTC
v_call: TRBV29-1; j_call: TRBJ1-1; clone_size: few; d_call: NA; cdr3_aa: CSVAGDTEAFF; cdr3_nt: TGCAGCGTTGCAGGGGACACTGAAGCTTTCTTT
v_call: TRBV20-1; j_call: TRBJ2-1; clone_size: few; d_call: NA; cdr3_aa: CSARSPLVFSYNEQFF; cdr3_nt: TGCAGTGCTAGGTCCCCCTTGGTTTTTTCCTACAATGAGCAGTTCTTC
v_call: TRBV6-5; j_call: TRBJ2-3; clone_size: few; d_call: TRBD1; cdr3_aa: CASSYVDGQGTQYF; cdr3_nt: TGTGCCAGCAGTTACGTTGATGGACAGGGGACGCAGTATTTT
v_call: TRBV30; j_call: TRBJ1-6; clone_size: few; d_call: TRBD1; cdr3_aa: CAWRLGRDRVNLHEDNSPLHF; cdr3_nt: TGTGCCTGGAGATTAGGCCGGGACAGGGTCAACCTACACGAGGATAATTCACCCCTCCACTTT
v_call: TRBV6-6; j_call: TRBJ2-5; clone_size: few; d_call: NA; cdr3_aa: CASSYFRSYQETQYF; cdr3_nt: TGTGCCAGCAGTTACTTCCGGAGCTATCAAGAGACCCAGTACTTC
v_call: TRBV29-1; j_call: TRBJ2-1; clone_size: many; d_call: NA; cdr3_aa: CSVSTQRNEQFF; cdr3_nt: TGCAGCGTTTCGACCCAGCGAAATGAGCAGTTCTTC
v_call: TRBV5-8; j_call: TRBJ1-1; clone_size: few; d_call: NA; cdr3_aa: CASSLAGMGTEAFF; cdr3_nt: TGTGCCAGCAGCTTGGCAGGGATGGGCACTGAAGCTTTCTTT
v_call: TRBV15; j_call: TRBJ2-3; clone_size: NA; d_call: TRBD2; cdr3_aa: CATSRAQRGTTDTQYF; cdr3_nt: TGTGCCACCAGCAGAGCCCAGCGGGGAACCACAGATACGCAGTATTTT
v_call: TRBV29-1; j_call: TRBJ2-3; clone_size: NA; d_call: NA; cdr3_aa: CSAAGVPGTDTQYF; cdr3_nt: TGCAGCGCCGCAGGGGTACCGGGCACAGATACGCAGTATTTT
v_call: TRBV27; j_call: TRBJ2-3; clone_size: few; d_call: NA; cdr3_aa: CASSLKGDTQYF; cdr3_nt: TGTGCCAGCAGTCTTAAAGGAGATACGCAGTATTTT
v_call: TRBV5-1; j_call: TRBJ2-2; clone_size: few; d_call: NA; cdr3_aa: CASSLNEAGELFF; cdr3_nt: TGCGCCAGCAGCTTAAACGAGGCCGGGGAGCTGTTTTTT
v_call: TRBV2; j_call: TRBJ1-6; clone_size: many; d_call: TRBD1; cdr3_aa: CASSFRDRSNSPLHF; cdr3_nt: TGTGCCAGCAGTTTCCGGGACAGGAGTAATTCACCCCTCCACTTT
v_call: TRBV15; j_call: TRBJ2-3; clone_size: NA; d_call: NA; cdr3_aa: CATHRVGASTDTQYF; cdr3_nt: TGTGCCACCCATCGAGTGGGCGCTAGCACAGATACGCAGTATTTT
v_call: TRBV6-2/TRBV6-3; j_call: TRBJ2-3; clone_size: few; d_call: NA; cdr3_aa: CASTNGDTQYF; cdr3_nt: TGTGCCAGCACCAACGGGGATACGCAGTATTTT
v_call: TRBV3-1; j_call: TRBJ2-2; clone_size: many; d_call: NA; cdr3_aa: CASSRDFDDTGELFF; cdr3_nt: TGTGCCAGCAGCCGGGACTTTGATGACACCGGGGAGCTGTTTTTT
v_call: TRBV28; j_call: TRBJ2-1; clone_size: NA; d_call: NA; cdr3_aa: CASSLPRTGRGEQFF; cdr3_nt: TGTGCCAGCAGTCTACCAAGGACAGGGAGGGGCGAGCAGTTCTTC
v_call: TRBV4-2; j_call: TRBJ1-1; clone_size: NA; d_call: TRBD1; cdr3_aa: CASSRETGTGNTEAFF; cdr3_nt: TGTGCCAGCAGCCGAGAGACCGGGACAGGGAACACTGAAGCTTTCTTT
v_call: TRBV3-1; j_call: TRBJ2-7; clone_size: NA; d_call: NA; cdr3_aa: CASSQGLEQYF; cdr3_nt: TGTGCCAGCAGCCAAGGTCTCGAGCAGTACTTC
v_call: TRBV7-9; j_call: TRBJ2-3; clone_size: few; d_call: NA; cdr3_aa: CASSLGGLEDTQYF; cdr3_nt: TGTGCCAGCAGCTTGGGGGGTCTGGAAGATACGCAGTATTTT
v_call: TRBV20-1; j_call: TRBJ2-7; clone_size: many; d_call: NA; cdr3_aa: CSASSAPKNEQYF; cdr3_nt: TGCAGTGCTAGTTCCGCACCCAAGAACGAGCAGTACTTC
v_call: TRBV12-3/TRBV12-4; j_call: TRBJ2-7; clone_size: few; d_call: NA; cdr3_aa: CASSRGGSTYEQYF; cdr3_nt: TGTGCCAGCAGCAGAGGAGGGTCCACCTACGAGCAGTACTTC
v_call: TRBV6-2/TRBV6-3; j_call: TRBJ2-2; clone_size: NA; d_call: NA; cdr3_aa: CASSAGLETGELFF; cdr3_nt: TGTGCCAGCAGTGCGGGACTCGAGACCGGGGAGCTGTTTTTT
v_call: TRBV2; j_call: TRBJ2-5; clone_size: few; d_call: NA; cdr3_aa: CASSTSRAGETQYF; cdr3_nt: TGTGCCAGCAGTACCTCCAGGGCGGGGGAGACCCAGTACTTC
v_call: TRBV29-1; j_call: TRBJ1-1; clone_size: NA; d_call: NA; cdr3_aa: CSVEGRAYTEAFF; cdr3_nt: TGCAGCGTTGAGGGCAGGGCTTACACTGAAGCTTTCTTT
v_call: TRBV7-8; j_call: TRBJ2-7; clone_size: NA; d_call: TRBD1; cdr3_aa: CASSSRDRGEQYF; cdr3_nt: TGTGCCAGCAGTTCCCGGGACAGGGGTGAGCAGTACTTC